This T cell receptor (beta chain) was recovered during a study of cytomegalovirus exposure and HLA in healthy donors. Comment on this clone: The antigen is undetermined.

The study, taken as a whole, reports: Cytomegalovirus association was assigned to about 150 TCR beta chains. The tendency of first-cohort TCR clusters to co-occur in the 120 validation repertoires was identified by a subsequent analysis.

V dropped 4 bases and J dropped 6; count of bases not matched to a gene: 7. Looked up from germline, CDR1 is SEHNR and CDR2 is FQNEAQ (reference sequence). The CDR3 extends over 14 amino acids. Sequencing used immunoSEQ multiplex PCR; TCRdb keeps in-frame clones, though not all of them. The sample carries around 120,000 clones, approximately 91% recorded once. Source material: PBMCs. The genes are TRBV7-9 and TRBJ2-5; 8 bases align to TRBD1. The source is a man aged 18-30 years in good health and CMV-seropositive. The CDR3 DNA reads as TGTGCCAGCAGCTCCGGACAGGGTGCAAAGACCCAGTACTTC. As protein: CASSSGQGAKTQYF.